These 22 T cell receptor beta chains were all obtained from the same sample, sequenced in a study of spatial heterogeneity in lung cancer. As for time point: sample taken at primary tumor resection. One entry per CDR3 protein, called by TCRdb with MiXCR from the 5' RACE reads. The sample shows 55,000 to 70,000 distinct CDR3 sequences, under 7.5% of them seen only once. Here the sequenced sample was PBMCs, taken at surgery. The receptor set was obtained from a female donor with early-stage non-small cell lung cancer.

The V and J genes are TRBV20-1 and TRBJ2-1; D may be TRBD1 (6 bases). This CDR3 region has 14 residues. V lost 4 bases and J lost 8, with 18 bases in between. The germline V gene has CDR1 DFQATT and CDR2 SNEGSKA (reference sequence). The DNA for the CDR3 is TGCAGTGCTATAGAATCAACAGGGAGCGATGAGCAGTTCTTC. As protein: CSAIESTGSDEQFF.

This clonotype has at least ten counts. V is TRBV5-1 and J is TRBJ1-2; 7 bases map to TRBD1. Trimming cost V 2 bases and J 8 bases; bases outside gene matches: 9. Germline CDR1 and CDR2: SGHRS and YFSETQ. This CDR3 has 14 amino acids. CDR3 coding DNA: TGCGCCAGCAGCTTACAGGGGCTTCTGGAGGGCTACACCTTC. It specifies CASSLQGLLEGYTF.

This clonotype was found many times. The rearrangement joins TRBV29-1 to TRBJ1-1, with D unresolved. CDR3 size: 12 residues. CDR1 and CDR2 (germline): SQVTM, ANQGSEA. With 6 bases removed from V and 0 bases from J, the gap between germline ends came to 8 bases. The CDR3: CSVGRMNTEAFF. CDR3 in DNA: TGCAGCGTCGGACGTATGAACACTGAAGCTTTCTTT.

This clonotype was observed many times. This rearrangement joins TRBV12-3 or TRBV12-4 to TRBJ1-4; 7 bases agree with TRBD1. Trimming at V came to 6 bases and at J to 6 bases, leaving 7 bases not matched to a gene. The CDR3 totals 14 residues. This CDR3 reads CASRRGQVDEKLFF. The CDR3 DNA reads as TGTGCCAGCAGGAGGGGGCAGGTAGATGAAAAACTGTTTTTT.

This clonotype was counted a few times. This rearrangement joins TRBV12-3 or TRBV12-4 to TRBJ1-2, with 7 bases identical to TRBD1. The CDR3 is 15 residues long. V shed 6 bases, J shed 1 base, and the junction held 8 bases outside the gene matches. The DNA for the CDR3 is TGTGCCAGCAGATACGCGACAGGGATTAACTATGGCTACACCTTC. It specifies CASRYATGINYGYTF.

CDR3: CASRGNPSYEQYV. CDR3 coding DNA: TGTGCCAGCAGGGGCAACCCCTCCTACGAGCAGTACGTC. The genes are TRBV6-6 and TRBJ2-7; unclear D gene. The CDR3 is 13 amino acids. The germline V gene encodes CDR1 MNHNY and CDR2 SVGAGI (reference sequence). The V end lost 6 bases, the J end lost 0 bases, and 9 bases lay between the germline ends.

The sample holds many counts of this clonotype. The chain links TRBV18 to TRBJ2-2; D gene ambiguous. Trimming removed 1 base from V and 6 bases from J, with 15 bases in between. The germline V gene encodes CDR1 KGHSH and CDR2 LQKENI. The CDR3 runs 16 residues. CDR3 residues: CASSPRAKVRPGELFF. The CDR3 DNA reads TGTGCCAGCTCACCACGGGCAAAAGTACGTCCCGGGGAGCTGTTTTTT.

This clonotype has more than one count but fewer than ten. V and J are TRBV13 and TRBJ2-3; 8 bases line up with TRBD1. V was pared by 2 bases and J by 1 base, with 5 bases of the junction left unmatched. Germline values: CDR1 PRHDT, CDR2 FYEKMQ (reference sequence). The CDR3 has 16 residues. CDR3 amino acids: CASSLFGTGGTDTQYF. The DNA of the CDR3 is TGTGCCAGCAGCTTATTCGGGACAGGAGGCACAGATACGCAGTATTTT.

This clonotype was seen only once. The chain links TRBV29-1 to TRBJ2-7; D may be TRBD1 or TRBD2 (5 bases each). From germline, CDR1 is SQVTM and CDR2 ANQGSEA. The CDR3 extends over 13 amino acids. The V end lost 7 bases, the J end lost 3 bases, and 16 bases lay between the germline ends. The CDR3 DNA is TGCAGCGCTGGACCTAATGGGGGCTACGAGCAGTACTTC. Its translation: CSAGPNGGYEQYF.

A few counts support this clonotype. The genes are TRBV12-3 or TRBV12-4 and TRBJ2-5; D could derive from TRBD1 or TRBD2 (5 bases each). V was clipped by 5 bases and J by 2 bases, with 15 bases between them. The CDR3 is made up of 15 amino acids. The CDR3 DNA is TGTGCCAGCAGTCGCTCCGGGACCCCACAAGAGACCCAGTACTTC. It translates to CASSRSGTPQETQYF.

In its sample, this clonotype was seen many times. The V gene is TRBV28, the J gene TRBJ2-6; D remains ambiguous. The germline CDR1 and CDR2 sequences are MDHEN and SYDVKM. CDR3 length: 15 amino acids. Deletions cut 5 bases from V and 0 bases from J, with 8 bases between. This CDR3 reads CASSHSLSGANVLTF. CDR3 sequence (DNA): TGTGCCAGCAGTCACAGCCTCTCTGGGGCCAACGTCCTGACTTTC.

In its sample, this clonotype was seen many times. Written as DNA, the CDR3 is TGCAGTGCTAAACCCCAGGGCCGGGCCACCGGGGAGCTGTTTTTT. Protein: CSAKPQGRATGELFF. J is TRBJ2-2 and V is TRBV20-1, with D tentatively TRBD1 (5 bases). V was shortened by 4 bases and J by 4 bases, with 16 bases between the two germline ends. Germline CDR1 DFQATT, CDR2 SNEGSKA (reference sequence). The CDR3 has 15 residues.

This clonotype was detected many times. This chain links TRBV5-1 with TRBJ2-1; 15 bases match TRBD2. J was trimmed by 8 bases and V by 4 bases; bases with no gene match: 10. In germline, CDR1 is SGHRS, CDR2 YFSETQ. The CDR3 is 17 amino acids. CDR3 nucleotide sequence: TGCGCCAGCAGCACGGGACTAGCGGGAGGCTTTCTGGATGAGCAGTTCTTC. Encoded protein: CASSTGLAGGFLDEQFF.

The gene calls are TRBV7-9 and TRBJ1-2; the D gene is possibly TRBD1 (6 bases). The V gene's germline CDR1 is SEHNR and CDR2 FQNEAQ (reference sequence). The V end was cut by 4 bases, the J end by 2 bases, with 11 bases between. The CDR3 extends over 14 amino acids. The CDR3: CASSSGTPNYGYTF. The CDR3 region has the DNA TGTGCCAGCAGCTCCGGGACACCCAACTATGGCTACACCTTC.

The table lists this clonotype with many counts. The chain links TRBV4-1 to TRBJ2-7; 8 bases are shared with TRBD1. The CDR3 loop spans 15 amino acids. V gave up 4 bases and J gave up 2 bases; unmatched junction bases: 7. Germline loops: CDR1 MGHRA, CDR2 YSYEKL. CDR3 sequence (DNA): TGCGCCAGCAGCCCAGGACAGGGATACACCTACGAGCAGTACTTC. This gives the protein CASSPGQGYTYEQYF.

This clonotype was observed a few times. The genes are TRBV20-1 and TRBJ2-1; the match to TRBD2 covers 14 bases. Germline V lookup: CDR1 DFQATT, CDR2 SNEGSKA (reference sequence). The CDR3 consists of 14 residues. V gave up 1 base and J gave up 7 bases; unmatched junction bases: 0. DNA of the CDR3: TGCAGTGCTAGAGGGACTAGCGGGGGGAATGAGCAGTTCTTC. Its translation: CSARGTSGGNEQFF.

This clonotype was recorded at least ten times. The rearrangement uses TRBV10-3 and TRBJ2-1; 8 nucleotides agree with TRBD2. Germline CDR1 ENHRY, CDR2 SYGVKD. Losses at the gene ends were 2 bases for V and 12 bases for J; bases not matched to a gene: 15. This CDR3 spans 16 amino acids. CDR3 bases: TGTGCCATCAGTGAGAGGAAGCGGGGGTACCCCCAGGGGCAGTTCTTC. As protein: CAISERKRGYPQGQFF.

This clonotype was counted between two and nine times. The chain carries TRBV20-1 and TRBJ1-5; TRBD1 might be the D (6 bases). Trimming removed 3 bases from V and 0 bases from J, with 15 bases in between. Germline V gives CDR1 DFQATT, CDR2 SNEGSKA (reference sequence). This CDR3 region has 16 residues. In DNA, the CDR3 is TGCAGTGCTAGCAGAGGGGGGACAACTAGCAATCAGCCCCAGCATTTT. Translation: CSASRGGTTSNQPQHF.

This clonotype was recorded a few times. This chain connects TRBV20-1 to TRBJ2-3; 7 bases match TRBD1. This CDR3 is built from 15 residues. Germline V gene sequence: CDR1 DFQATT, CDR2 SNEGSKA (reference sequence). Losses at the gene ends were 5 bases for V and 0 bases for J; bases not matched to a gene: 8. The CDR3 spells CSAPGTARSTDTQYF. Written as DNA, the CDR3 is TGCAGTGCTCCCGGGACAGCGCGGAGCACAGATACGCAGTATTTT.

This clonotype was counted at least ten times. The chain couples TRBV5-1 to TRBJ2-1, with TRBD2 matching 8 bases. The V gene end was trimmed by 0 bases and the J gene end by 7 bases; junction bases not matched to a gene: 3. Germline assignment: CDR1 SGHRS and CDR2 YFSETQ. CDR3 length equals 14 residues. The CDR3 DNA reads TGCGCCAGCAGCTTGGAGCGGGAGTGGAATGAGCAGTTCTTC. It is translated as CASSLEREWNEQFF.

V is TRBV12-3 or TRBV12-4 and J is TRBJ2-1; D possibly corresponds to TRBD2 (6 bases). CDR3 length: 12 amino acids. Deletions cut 6 bases from V and 6 bases from J, with 9 bases between. CDR3 bases: TGTGCCAGCAGGGGTAGCGGCAATGAGCAGTTCTTC. Its protein product is CASRGSGNEQFF.

Only a few counts were recorded for this clonotype. The genes are TRBV28 and TRBJ2-7, with D possibly matching TRBD2 (6 bases). Per germline, CDR1 MDHEN and CDR2 SYDVKM. V lost 6 bases and J 1 base, leaving 19 bases between the germline ends. This CDR3 region has 16 residues. CDR3: CASSLIGGILSYEQYF. CDR3 DNA sequence: TGTGCCAGCAGCCTGATTGGGGGGATCCTTTCCTACGAGCAGTACTTC.